These 26 T cell receptor beta chains were all obtained from the same sample, sequenced in a study of blood T cell repertoires in COVID-19. Repertoires were generated with immunoSEQ multiplex PCR, while TCRdb's copy carries only in-frame clones and drops some. The sample includes 150,000 to 190,000 clones, about 85% of them seen just once. The sequenced sample was peripheral blood. All receptors derive from a woman aged 70 to 79 with acute or convalescent COVID-19.

This clone was picked up one time. The chain recombines TRBV9 with TRBJ2-2; possible D gene TRBD1, 6 bases. The CDR3 has 17 amino acids. V gave up 0 bases and J gave up 7 bases, with 19 bases separating them. Germline CDR1 and CDR2: SGDLS and YYNGEE. The CDR3 region is CASSVVTSVQGSGELFF. CDR3 in DNA: TGTGCCAGCAGCGTAGTAACTTCCGTGCAGGGGAGCGGGGAGCTGTTTTTT.

The chain uses TRBV7-8 and TRBJ1-2; D not certain. The ends were cut back, 1 base at V and 8 bases at J, with 11 bases in the middle. The germline V gene has CDR1 SGHVS and CDR2 FQNEAQ. The CDR3 has 13 amino acids. The CDR3 spells CASSLGRVGGYTF. CDR3 DNA: TGTGCCAGCAGCTTAGGGAGGGTCGGGGGCTACACCTTC.

This chain connects TRBV30 to TRBJ2-2, with TRBD2 matching over 8 bases. CDR3 length: 16 amino acids. V trimming: 2 bases; J trimming: 3 bases; junction bases outside the gene matches: 8. CDR1 GTSNPN and CDR2 SVGIG come from the germline V gene (reference sequence). The CDR3 loop is CAWSRSGGPHTGELFF. The CDR3 DNA is TGTGCCTGGAGTCGGTCGGGGGGGCCTCACACCGGGGAGCTGTTTTTT.

This clone was recorded a few times. The V call is TRBV7-8, the J call TRBJ2-7; no reliable D call. CDR1 is SGHVS and CDR2 is FQNEAQ in the germline V gene. This CDR3 has 15 amino acids. Trimming cost V 1 base and J 7 bases, with 17 bases left between them. The DNA for the CDR3 is TGTGCCAGCAGCTTAGATCAAACGAAGACGAGGGAGCAGTACGTC. This translates into CASSLDQTKTREQYV.

This rearrangement joins TRBV28 to TRBJ1-3; D gene uncertain. There are 15 residues in the CDR3. Germline CDR1 and CDR2: MDHEN and SYDVKM. Trimming took 0 bases from V and 0 from J, leaving 6 bases between them. CDR3 amino acids: CASSLWQASGNTIYF. In nucleotides, the CDR3 is TGTGCCAGCAGTTTATGGCAGGCCTCTGGAAACACCATATATTTT.

This chain joins TRBV28 and TRBJ2-5, with TRBD2 matching 11 bases. Germline loops: CDR1 MDHEN, CDR2 SYDVKM. The CDR3 is 16 residues long. V lost 6 bases and J lost 0; bases outside the gene matches: 6. CDR3 protein: CASSISSGGYQETQYF. The CDR3 DNA follows: TGTGCCAGCAGCATATCTAGCGGGGGGTACCAAGAGACCCAGTACTTC.

The gene calls are TRBV2 and TRBJ1-5; possible D gene TRBD1, 5 bases. The CDR3 has 12 residues. V was clipped by 6 bases and J by 9 bases, with 12 bases between them. The germline CDR1 and CDR2 sequences are SNHLY and FYNNEI. The CDR3 DNA follows: TGTGCCAGCAGCTTCTCAGGGCCGCCCCAGCATTTT. It is translated as CASSFSGPPQHF.

The chain has TRBV7-9 and TRBJ2-2, with 9 bases fitting TRBD1. The CDR3 length is 17 residues. Germline V gene sequence: CDR1 SEHNR, CDR2 FQNEAQ (reference sequence). With V trimmed by 5 bases and J by 4 bases, 11 bases remained unmatched. The CDR3 sequence: CASSPSSGTGPTGELFF. Written as DNA, the CDR3 is TGTGCCAGCAGCCCCTCCTCCGGGACAGGGCCCACCGGGGAGCTGTTTTTT.

This clone occurred once. The chain has TRBV5-1 and TRBJ2-3; perhaps TRBD1 as D (5 bases). The CDR3 runs to 16 residues. V was pared by 0 bases and J by 2 bases, with 13 bases between. Germline V gene data show CDR1 as SGHRS and CDR2 as YFSETQ. The CDR3 sequence is CASSLGMQGYTDTQYF. The CDR3 DNA sequence: TGCGCCAGCAGCTTGGGGATGCAGGGTTACACAGATACGCAGTATTTT.

J is TRBJ2-1 and V is TRBV3-1 (or the pseudogene TRBV3-2); 9 bases are a match to TRBD2. CDR1 and CDR2 (germline): LGHDT, YNNKEL (reference sequence). After removal of 4 bases from V and 6 bases from J, the junction contained 7 bases not matched to a gene. The CDR3 is made up of 15 amino acids. The CDR3 DNA reads TGTGCCAGCAGCCCCTACGGCGGGGGGGCCAATGAGCAGTTCTTC. It yields the protein CASSPYGGGANEQFF.

The chain joins TRBV6-5 to TRBJ2-1; D possibly corresponds to TRBD1 (5 bases). Trimming took off 10 bases at V and 4 bases at J, with 14 bases between the two ends. The CDR3 runs to 13 residues. Germline CDR1 is MNHEY and CDR2 is SVGAGI. This chain's CDR3 is CATTHPGYNEQFF. CDR3 sequence (DNA): TGTGCCACCACCCATCCAGGGTACAATGAGCAGTTCTTC.

The chain couples TRBV7-2 to TRBJ2-7; D is possibly TRBD2 (6 bases). The CDR3 spans 14 residues. Germline lookup yields CDR1 SGHTA and CDR2 FQGNSA. V shed 3 bases and J shed 6 bases, with 15 bases lying between them. The DNA for the CDR3 is TGTGCCAGCAGCTTGGGCGCGACTAGTCCCGAGCAGTACGTC. Encoded protein: CASSLGATSPEQYV.

The chain is built from TRBV28 and TRBJ1-2, with 8 nucleotides matching TRBD1. Germline loops: CDR1 MDHEN, CDR2 SYDVKM. This CDR3 has 13 amino acids. The V segment lost 5 bases and the J segment 7 bases; nucleotides outside the gene matches: 6. The CDR3 DNA reads as TGTGCCAGCAGTCTGGACAGGGCCGGTGGCTACACCTTC. Amino acid sequence: CASSLDRAGGYTF.

The rearrangement links TRBV6-5 to TRBJ2-1, with no clear D. CDR1 is MNHEY, CDR2 SVGAGI, per germline. Trimming stripped 6 bases from V and 12 bases from J, with 15 bases between. The CDR3 has 12 residues. CDR3 bases: TGTGCCAGCAGCCGCACCGCCGGCGGGCAGTTCTTC. Translating gives CASSRTAGGQFF.

The CDR3 is CASSAGQGLSTDTQYF. For the CDR3, the DNA is TGTGCCAGCAGCGCGGGACAGGGGCTCAGCACAGATACGCAGTATTTT. The V and J genes are TRBV9 and TRBJ2-3; the match to TRBD1 covers 10 bases. With 3 bases clipped from V and 0 bases from J, the junction kept 4 bases outside the gene matches. The CDR3 has 16 residues. Per the germline V gene, CDR1 is SGDLS and CDR2 is YYNGEE.

The chain uses TRBV12-3 or TRBV12-4 and TRBJ1-5; D remains ambiguous. The CDR3 is made up of 11 amino acids. Trimming shortened V by 7 bases and J by 11 bases, and 12 bases separated the two germline ends. The CDR3 bases are TGTGCCAGCACGGGGAGCAAGGCCCAGCATTTT. Translating gives CASTGSKAQHF.

The V gene is TRBV5-1, the J gene TRBJ1-2, with TRBD1 matching over 7 bases. Germline CDR1 reads SGHRS; CDR2 reads YFSETQ. The junction had 10 bases not matched to a gene; V was cut back by 0 bases and J by 8 bases. CDR3 length: 15 amino acids. Here the CDR3 reads CASSLGDSLTGGYTF. Here the CDR3 DNA reads TGCGCCAGCAGCTTGGGGGACAGCCTGACGGGAGGCTACACCTTC. Combining the CDR3 with reference TRBV5-1 and TRBJ1-2 gives the whole variable domain KAGVTQTPRYLIKTRGQQVTLSCSPISGHRSVSWYQQTPGQGLQFLFEYFSETQRNKGNFPGRFSGRQFSNSRSEMNVSTLELGDSALYLCASSLGDSLTGGYTFGSGTRLTVV.

This clone came up once. This rearrangement joins TRBV29-1 to TRBJ1-6; TRBD1 might be the D (6 bases). From germline, CDR1 is SQVTM and CDR2 ANQGSEA. The CDR3 loop spans 15 amino acids. Trimming took off 6 bases at V and 7 bases at J, with 19 bases between the two ends. In nucleotides, the CDR3 is TGCAGCGTCCAATTCGGTCAGGGGTGGAATTCACCCCTCCACTTT. This codes for CSVQFGQGWNSPLHF.

This sequence joins TRBV11-1 and TRBJ1-5; TRBD1 might be the D (5 bases). V was trimmed by 9 bases and J by 2 bases, leaving 17 bases between them. This CDR3 is built from 15 residues. The germline V gene has CDR1 SGHAT and CDR2 FQDESV (reference sequence). The CDR3 protein is CARAPAGKGNQPQHF. The CDR3 region has the DNA TGTGCCAGGGCCCCAGCAGGGAAGGGCAATCAGCCCCAGCATTTT.

V usage is TRBV5-1 and J usage is TRBJ2-3; 9 nucleotides agree with TRBD2. This CDR3 region has 17 residues. Germline V gene sequence: CDR1 SGHRS, CDR2 YFSETQ. Losses at the gene ends were 0 bases for V and 0 bases for J; bases not matched to a gene: 5. The CDR3 DNA sequence: TGCGCCAGCAGCTTGGGGACTAGCGCCACAAGCACAGATACGCAGTATTTT. Translation: CASSLGTSATSTDTQYF.

The chain is built from TRBV5-1 and TRBJ1-2; TRBD1 aligns across 8 bases. The CDR3 sequence is 16 residues long. Germline values: CDR1 SGHRS, CDR2 YFSETQ. V lost 0 bases to trimming and J lost 5 bases; unmatched junction nucleotides: 9. The CDR3 spells CASSLELVRGQYGYTF. The DNA of the CDR3 is TGCGCCAGCAGCTTGGAGTTGGTCAGGGGGCAATATGGCTACACCTTC.

The chain joins TRBV3-1 (or the pseudogene TRBV3-2) to TRBJ1-3; D gene ambiguous. The CDR3 is 16 amino acids. Germline V gene sequence: CDR1 LGHDT, CDR2 YNNKEL (reference sequence). Trimming took off 0 bases at V and 4 bases at J, with 13 bases between the two ends. The CDR3 spells CASSQDRGVGGNTIYF. The CDR3 coding sequence is TGTGCCAGCAGCCAAGATAGAGGAGTTGGAGGAAACACCATATATTTT.

The chain uses TRBV10-1 and TRBJ2-2; 8 bases align to TRBD2. Germline V gives CDR1 WNHNN, CDR2 SYGVQD (reference sequence). There are 14 residues in the CDR3. The V gene end was trimmed by 5 bases and the J gene end by 5 bases; junction bases not matched to a gene: 4. The CDR3 DNA sequence: TGCGCCAGCAGTACGGGGGGGGCGACCGGGGAGCTGTTTTTT. Protein: CASSTGGATGELFF.

The V and J genes are TRBV5-1 and TRBJ2-5, with a weak D call TRBD2 (5 bases). The germline gives CDR1 SGHRS, CDR2 YFSETQ. Trimming shortened V by 5 bases and J by 5 bases, and 16 bases separated the two germline ends. The CDR3 runs to 14 residues. The CDR3 DNA reads as TGCGCCAGCAGAAACGGGGTGAGAGTTGAGACCCAGTACTTC. Translated: CASRNGVRVETQYF.

The rearrangement links TRBV7-9 to TRBJ1-1, with D possibly being TRBD1 (6 bases). V was pared by 4 bases and J by 0 bases, with 15 bases between. The V gene's germline CDR1 is SEHNR and CDR2 FQNEAQ (reference sequence). CDR3 length: 16 amino acids. CDR3 sequence: CASSYIGGLMNTEAFF. The CDR3 DNA reads TGTGCCAGCAGCTACATCGGGGGGCTGATGAACACTGAAGCTTTCTTT. The variable domain in full, completed from reference TRBV7-9 and TRBJ1-1, reads DTGVSQNPRHKITKRGQNVTFRCDPISEHNRLYWYRQTLGQGPEFLTYFQNEAQLEKSRLLSDRFSAERPKGSFSTLEIQRTEQGDSAMYLCASSYIGGLMNTEAFFGQGTRLTVV.

V gene TRBV6-2 or TRBV6-3 combines with J gene TRBJ1-3; the D gene is possibly TRBD1 (6 bases). CDR1 is MNHEY, CDR2 SVGEGT, per germline. The ends were cut back, 5 bases at V and 6 bases at J, with 11 bases in the middle. This CDR3 region has 13 residues. Here the CDR3 DNA reads TGTGCCAGCAGTCGTCGACAGGAAAACACCATATATTTT. Encoded protein: CASSRRQENTIYF.